This T cell receptor (beta chain) comes out of a study of PD-1 blockade in classical Hodgkin lymphoma. At the level of the study: Administration of nivolumab to patients was at 3 mg/kg intravenously every 2 weeks. Study-wide findings and caveats: Compared with baseline, CD4+ but not CD8+ TCR diversity had risen significantly by C4D1. The study reported lower baseline TCR diversity in newly diagnosed patients than in healthy donors.

TCRdb keeps only in-frame clones here, not all; method: immunoSEQ multiplex PCR. The table includes approximately 19,000 clones, 70% to 85% detected once. Autologous stem cell transplantation was followed by relapse in every patient, and brentuximab vedotin exposure varied. Classification of best responses gave complete response, partial response or progressive disease. Germline values: CDR1 SQVTM, CDR2 ANQGSEA. The V and J ends lost 6 bases and 7 bases, in that order; junction bases with no gene match: 12. The CDR3 loop spans 15 amino acids. This clone was counted only a few times. No antigen is known for it.

This sequence originates from a human donor with classical Hodgkin lymphoma. The source was peripheral blood mononuclear cells (PBMCs), collected before the second cycle of nivolumab. The rearrangement joins TRBV29-1 to TRBJ2-2, with 9 nucleotides matching TRBD1. CDR3 residues: CSVAPLDRGLGELFF. The DNA of the CDR3 is TGCAGCGTCGCCCCCTTGGACAGGGGTCTCGGGGAGCTGTTTTTT.